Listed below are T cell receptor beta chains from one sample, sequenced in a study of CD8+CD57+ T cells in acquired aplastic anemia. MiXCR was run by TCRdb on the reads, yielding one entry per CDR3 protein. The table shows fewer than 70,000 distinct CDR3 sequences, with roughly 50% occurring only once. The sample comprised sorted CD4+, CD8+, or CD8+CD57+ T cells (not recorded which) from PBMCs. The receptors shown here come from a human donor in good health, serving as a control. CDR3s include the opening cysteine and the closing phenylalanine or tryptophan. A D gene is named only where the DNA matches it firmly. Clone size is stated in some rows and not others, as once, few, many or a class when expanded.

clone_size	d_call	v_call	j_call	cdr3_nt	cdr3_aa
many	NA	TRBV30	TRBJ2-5	TGTGCCTCTGGAGGCTTGGTTCCAGGGTCCTTTGAGACCCAGTACTTC	CASGGLVPGSFETQYF
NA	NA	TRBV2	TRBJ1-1	TGTGCCAGCAGTGAAGAGGGGGACGTGACTGAAGCTTTCTTT	CASSEEGDVTEAFF
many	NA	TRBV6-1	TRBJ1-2	TGTGCCACTCCGGGGGCTTACTATGGCTACACCTTC	CATPGAYYGYTF
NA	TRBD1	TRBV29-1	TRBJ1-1	TGCAGCGTTGAAGATGACAGGGGGGATGACACTGAAGCTTTCTTT	CSVEDDRGDDTEAFF
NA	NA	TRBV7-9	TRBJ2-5	TGTGCCAGCAGCTTAGACAGGGCCCAAGAGACCCAGTACTTC	CASSLDRAQETQYF
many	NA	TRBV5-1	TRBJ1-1	TGCGCCAGCAGCCCCGGGGAGGGAATCTATGAAGCTTTCTTT	CASSPGEGIYEAFF
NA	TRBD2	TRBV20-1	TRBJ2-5	TGCAGTGCCCTAGGAGTTACTAGCGGGAGCATAAGTGAGACCCAGTACTTC	CSALGVTSGSISETQYF
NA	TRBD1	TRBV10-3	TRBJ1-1	TGTGCCATCAGTCCCGTCCTTGACAGGGGGAAGAACACCGAAGCTTTCTTT	CAISPVLDRGKNTEAFF
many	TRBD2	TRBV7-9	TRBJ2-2	TGTGCCAGCAGCTTGACTAGCGGGAGTTCCGGGGAGCTGTTTTTT	CASSLTSGSSGELFF
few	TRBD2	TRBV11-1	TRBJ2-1	TGTGCCAGCAGCTCCCGAGAGACTAGCGGGGGCAATGAGCAGTTCTTC	CASSSRETSGGNEQFF
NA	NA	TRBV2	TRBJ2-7	TGTGCCAGCAGCACCGTTTGGGGGAAACAGTACGAGCAGTACTTC	CASSTVWGKQYEQYF
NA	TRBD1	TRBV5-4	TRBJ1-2	TGTGCCAGCAGGGTCCAGGGGGGGGCTGACTATGGCTACACCTTC	CASRVQGGADYGYTF
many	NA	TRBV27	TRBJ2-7	TGTGCCAGCAGTTTTGGACACGAGCAGTACTTC	CASSFGHEQYF
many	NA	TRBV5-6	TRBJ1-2	TGTGCCAGCAGCTCCCGCGAGGGTCGGGGCTACACCTTC	CASSSREGRGYTF
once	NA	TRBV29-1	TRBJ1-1	TGCAGCGCTGGGAGGGAGCCTGAAGCTTTCTTT	CSAGREPEAFF
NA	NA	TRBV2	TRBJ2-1	TGTGCCAGCACTGTGGGGCAACTCCCCTACAATGAGCAGTTCTTC	CASTVGQLPYNEQFF
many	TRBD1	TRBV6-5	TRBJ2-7	TGTGCCAGCAGCTGGGACAGGGCGTACGAGCAGTACTTC	CASSWDRAYEQYF
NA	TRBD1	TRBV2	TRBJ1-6	TGTGCCAGCCGGGAGGATGGGACAGGGAGTTTT	CASREDGTGSF
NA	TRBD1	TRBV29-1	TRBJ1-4	TGCAGCGTTAGGACAGGGGGTAGTGAAAAACTGTTTTTT	CSVRTGGSEKLFF
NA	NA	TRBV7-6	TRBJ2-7	TGTGCCAGCAGCTTGTCCGGGGGGCACTACGAGCAGTACTTC	CASSLSGGHYEQYF
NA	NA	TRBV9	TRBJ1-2	TGTGCCAGCAGCGTAGCCGTAGGGGCTGACTATGGCTACACCTTC	CASSVAVGADYGYTF
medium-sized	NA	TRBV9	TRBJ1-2	TGTGCCAGCAGCGTAGGGAGCTATGGCTACACCTTC	CASSVGSYGYTF
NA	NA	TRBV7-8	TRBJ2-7	TGTGCCAGCAGCTTAGGCGCCTACGAGCAGTACTTC	CASSLGAYEQYF